This entry concerns a single T cell receptor beta chain. The antigen remains undetermined. The data were obtained in a study of T cell repertoires in cytomegalovirus infection. Across the study: HLA-B-restricted CMV epitopes that are well studied were used alongside recently identified HLA-C-restricted ones. Through public TCR beta signatures, both CMV infection and matching HLA type were indicated.

Study conclusions and caveats: The study identified carriers of CMV plus the relevant HLA from cumulative public TCR beta family frequency. Ex vivo responses were dominated by HLA-C-restricted CMV-specific TCR beta clonotypes.

The germline gives CDR1 SEHNR, CDR2 FQNEAQ (reference sequence). V dropped 1 base and J dropped 0 bases, with 6 bases sitting between them. The CDR3 has 14 residues. TCRdb re-called the reads through MiXCR, storing one row per CDR3 protein. The repertoire holds about 110,000 distinct CDR3 sequences, under 45% seen once, with roughly 70% in the top ten. This sequence was found in a human donor in good health (CMV status not recorded). Some clones in this sample may be carry-over from other donors' samples. The sample here was CD8+ T cells from cultured PBMCs, taken from culture after CMV antigen stimulation. The V and J genes are TRBV7-9 and TRBJ1-2; unclear D gene. CDR3 in DNA: TGTGCCAGCAGCTTAGGTCACCCTAACTATGGCTACACCTTC. Translating it yields CASSLGHPNYGYTF.